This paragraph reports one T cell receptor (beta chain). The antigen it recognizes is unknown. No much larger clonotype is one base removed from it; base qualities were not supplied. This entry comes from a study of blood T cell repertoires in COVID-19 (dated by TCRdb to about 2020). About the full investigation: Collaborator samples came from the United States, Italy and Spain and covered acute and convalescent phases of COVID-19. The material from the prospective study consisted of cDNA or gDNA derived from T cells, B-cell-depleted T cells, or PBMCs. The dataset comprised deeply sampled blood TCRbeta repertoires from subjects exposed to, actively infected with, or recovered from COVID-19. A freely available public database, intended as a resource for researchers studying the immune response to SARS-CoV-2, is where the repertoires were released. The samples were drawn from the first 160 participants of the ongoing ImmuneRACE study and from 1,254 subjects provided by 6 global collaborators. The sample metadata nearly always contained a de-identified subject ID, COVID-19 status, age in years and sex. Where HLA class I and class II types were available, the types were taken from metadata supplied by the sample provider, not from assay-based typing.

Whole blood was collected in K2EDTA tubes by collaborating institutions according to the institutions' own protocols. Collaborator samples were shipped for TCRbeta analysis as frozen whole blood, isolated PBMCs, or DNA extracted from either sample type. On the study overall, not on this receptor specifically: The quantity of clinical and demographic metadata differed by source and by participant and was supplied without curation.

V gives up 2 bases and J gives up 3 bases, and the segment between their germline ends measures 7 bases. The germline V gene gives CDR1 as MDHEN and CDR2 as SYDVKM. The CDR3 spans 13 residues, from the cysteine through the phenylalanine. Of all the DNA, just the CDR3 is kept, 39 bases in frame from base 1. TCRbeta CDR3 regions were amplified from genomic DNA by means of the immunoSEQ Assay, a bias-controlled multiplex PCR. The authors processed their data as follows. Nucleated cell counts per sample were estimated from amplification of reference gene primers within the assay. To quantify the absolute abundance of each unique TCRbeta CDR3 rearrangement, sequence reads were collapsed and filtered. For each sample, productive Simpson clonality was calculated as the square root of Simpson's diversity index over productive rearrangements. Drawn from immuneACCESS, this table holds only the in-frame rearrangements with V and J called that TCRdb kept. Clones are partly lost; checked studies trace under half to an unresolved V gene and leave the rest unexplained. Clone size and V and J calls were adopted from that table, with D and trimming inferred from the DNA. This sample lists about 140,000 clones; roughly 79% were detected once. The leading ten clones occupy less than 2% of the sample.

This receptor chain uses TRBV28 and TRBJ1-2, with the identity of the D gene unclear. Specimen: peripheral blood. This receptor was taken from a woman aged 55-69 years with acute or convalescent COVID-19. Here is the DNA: TGTGCCAGCAGTTTAAGTCCGGACTATGGCTACACCTTC. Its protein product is CASSLSPDYGYTF.